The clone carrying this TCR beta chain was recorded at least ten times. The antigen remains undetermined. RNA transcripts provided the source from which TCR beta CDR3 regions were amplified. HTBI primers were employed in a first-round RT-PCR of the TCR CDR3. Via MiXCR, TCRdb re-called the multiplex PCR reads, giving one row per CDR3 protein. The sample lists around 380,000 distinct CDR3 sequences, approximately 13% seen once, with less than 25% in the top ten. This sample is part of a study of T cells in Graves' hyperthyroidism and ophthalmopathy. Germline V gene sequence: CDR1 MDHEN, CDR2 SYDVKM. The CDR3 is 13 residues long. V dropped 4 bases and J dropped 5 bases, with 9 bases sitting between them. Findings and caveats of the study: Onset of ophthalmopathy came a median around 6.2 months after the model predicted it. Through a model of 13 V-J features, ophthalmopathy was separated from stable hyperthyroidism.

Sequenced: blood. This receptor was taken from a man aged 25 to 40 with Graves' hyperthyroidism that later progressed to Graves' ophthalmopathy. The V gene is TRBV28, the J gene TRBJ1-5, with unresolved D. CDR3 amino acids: CASSSLRHQPQHF. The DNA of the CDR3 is TGTGCCAGCAGTTCCCTTAGACATCAGCCCCAGCATTTT.